This TCR beta chain comes out of a study of blood T cell repertoires in COVID-19. Looking at the study overall: Researchers got acute and convalescent COVID-19 samples from the United States, Italy and Spain.

This clone was observed a single time. The table came from immunoSEQ multiplex PCR; TCRdb's copy has only in-frame clones and leaves some out. The sample carries 450,000 or so clones, roughly 90% recorded once. Seattle's cohort entered during active infection and was followed longitudinally. This TCR came from a man younger than 35 with COVID-19, enrolled during active disease. Input material: peripheral blood.

The CDR3 nucleotides read TGTGCCTCCCTAGGGGACTCCTCCCTCGATACGCAGTATTTT. As protein: CASLGDSSLDTQYF. This chain connects TRBV2 to TRBJ2-3; D is possibly TRBD2 (6 bases). CDR1 and CDR2 (germline): SNHLY, FYNNEI. The CDR3 runs 14 residues. The germline V and J ends were trimmed by 11 bases and 6 bases, with 21 bases remaining between them.